This T cell receptor (beta chain) was identified during a study of technical replicates of blood from a few donors. This clone is a singleton in its sample. Measured with immunoSEQ multiplex PCR; TCRdb has only the in-frame clones, and not every one. Here the sample spans some 76,000 clones, nearly 99% being singletons. Germline V CDR1 and CDR2: SEHNR, FQNEAQ (reference sequence). The V and J ends lost 4 bases and 4 bases respectively, with 13 bases between them. CDR3 length equals 15 residues. The TCR comes from a human donor in good health. This chain links TRBV7-9 with TRBJ2-2, with a possible D match to TRBD2 (5 bases). Input material: T cells isolated from PBMCs. The CDR3 DNA follows: TGTGCCAGCAGCTCCCCGACTACTCTCACCGGGGAGCTGTTTTTT. As protein: CASSSPTTLTGELFF.